Presented here are 31 T cell receptor beta chains from one specimen sequenced in a study of cytomegalovirus exposure and HLA in healthy donors. Primers for the PCR totalled 60 Vbeta and 13 Jbeta. Only in-frame clones appear in the TCRdb table, and some are missing; sequencing was by immunoSEQ multiplex PCR. The sample lists approximately 150,000 clones; over 55% were seen once. The sample consisted of PBMCs. These receptors all come from a man aged 35 to 55 in good health and CMV-seronegative.

This chain joins TRBV7-2 and TRBJ2-4; 8 nucleotides line up with TRBD1. Germline values: CDR1 SGHTA, CDR2 FQGNSA. V lost 5 bases and J lost 0; bases outside the gene matches: 6. This CDR3 spans 16 amino acids. CDR3 in amino acids: CASSLRTGLAKNIQYF. The CDR3, as DNA: TGTGCCAGCAGCCTTAGGACAGGGCTAGCCAAAAACATTCAGTACTTC.

This clone was seen a handful of times. The chain couples TRBV7-2 to TRBJ2-7; 10 bases match TRBD1. Per the germline V gene, CDR1 is SGHTA and CDR2 is FQGNSA. CDR3 length: 14 residues. Trimming cost V 5 bases and J 8 bases; bases outside gene matches: 9. CDR3 loop: CASSMGQGLGQQYF. CDR3 DNA: TGTGCCAGCAGCATGGGACAGGGGCTCGGACAGCAGTACTTC.

J is TRBJ1-5 and V is TRBV7-9; D is perhaps TRBD1 (6 bases). With 4 bases removed from V and 1 base from J, the gap between germline ends came to 11 bases. The CDR3 loop spans 15 amino acids. Per the germline V gene, CDR1 is SEHNR and CDR2 is FQNEAQ (reference sequence). CDR3 sequence: CASSSTGQSNQPQHF. CDR3 bases: TGTGCCAGCAGCTCGACTGGACAGAGCAATCAGCCCCAGCATTTT.

This rearrangement joins TRBV21-1 to TRBJ2-5; the table gives TRBD2 as D, unverified against the DNA. TRBV21-1 is described as a pseudogene. CDR3 size: 13 residues. CDR3 nucleotides: TGTGCCAGCGGGGACGGAGGGGTCGGGACCCAGTACTTC. Amino acids: CASGDGGVGTQYF.

This clone was counted a few times. The V and J genes are TRBV2 and TRBJ2-2, with 14 bases fitting TRBD2. V trimming: 4 bases; J trimming: 5 bases; junction bases outside the gene matches: 3. Looked up from germline, CDR1 is SNHLY and CDR2 is FYNNEI. This CDR3 is built from 16 residues. The DNA of the CDR3 is TGTGCCAGCAGTGTGACTAGCGGGGGGGCAACCGGGGAGCTGTTTTTT. It yields the protein CASSVTSGGATGELFF.

Written as DNA, the CDR3 is TGCGCCAGCAGCCCCGTTAAGGGGGCTGGAAACACCATATATTTT. Translation: CASSPVKGAGNTIYF. V is TRBV4-3 and J is TRBJ1-3; a possible D gene is TRBD1 (6 bases). The CDR3 runs 15 residues. Germline V CDR1 and CDR2: LGHNA, YSLEER. The germline V and J ends were trimmed by 4 bases and 2 bases, with 12 bases remaining between them.

The gene calls are TRBV5-4 and TRBJ2-3; D perhaps matches TRBD2 (5 bases). The CDR3 has 13 amino acids. Germline V gene sequence: CDR1 SGHNT, CDR2 YYREEE (reference sequence). V shed 4 bases and J shed 4 bases, with 10 bases lying between them. The CDR3 nucleotides are TGTGCCAGCAGCCAGATCGGGGCAGATACGCAGTATTTT. Its protein is CASSQIGADTQYF. The variable domain in full, with the rest retrieved from reference TRBV5-4 and TRBJ2-3, is ETGVTQSPTHLIKTRGQQVTLRCSSQSGHNTVSWYQQALGQGPQFIFQYYREEENGRGNFPPRFSGLQFPNYSSELNVNALELDDSALYLCASSQIGADTQYFGPGTRLTVL.

This chain joins TRBV4-1 and TRBJ1-4; 10 positions match TRBD1. The V gene's germline CDR1 is MGHRA and CDR2 YSYEKL. The trim removed 2 bases at V and 7 bases at J, leaving 4 bases unmatched. The CDR3 length is 15 residues. CDR3 coding DNA: TGCGCCAGCAGCCAACCCGGGACAGGGGTTGAAAAACTGTTTTTT. Protein product: CASSQPGTGVEKLFF.

The rearrangement uses TRBV7-9 and TRBJ1-2; D may be TRBD1 (5 bases). The CDR3 loop spans 15 amino acids. Looked up from germline, CDR1 is SEHNR and CDR2 is FQNEAQ (reference sequence). Between the trimmed V and J ends, which lost 5 bases and 0 bases, there was a span of 13 bases. CDR3 DNA sequence: TGTGCCAGCAGCCCTGGGGCAGCTACTAACTATGGCTACACCTTC. This codes for CASSPGAATNYGYTF.

This chain links TRBV6-6 with TRBJ1-5; 7 positions agree with TRBD1. The CDR3 spans 16 residues. Germline V gives CDR1 MNHNY, CDR2 SVGAGI (reference sequence). V trimming: 6 bases; J trimming: 5 bases; junction bases outside the gene matches: 13. The CDR3 loop reads CASSRDRNRGDQPQHF. CDR3 DNA sequence: TGTGCCAGCAGCCGAGACCGTAACAGGGGCGATCAGCCCCAGCATTTT.

Here the CDR3 DNA reads TGTGCCAGCACTACCAGGGTATCACACAATGAGCAGTTCTTC. It yields the protein CASTTRVSHNEQFF. This rearrangement joins TRBV6-1 to TRBJ2-1; D possibly corresponds to TRBD1 (5 bases). The CDR3 totals 14 residues. The V and J ends lost 7 bases and 5 bases respectively, with 15 bases between them. Germline CDR1 reads MNHNS; CDR2 reads SASEGT.

This clone was found once. In DNA, the CDR3 is TGTGCCGGGTCGGACAGGGACTACGAGCAGTACTTC. Translating it yields CAGSDRDYEQYF. The chain uses TRBV7-9 and TRBJ2-5, with 8 bases fitting TRBD1. Near its end, the DNA agrees better with TRBJ2-7, so the J call may be wrong. CDR1 and CDR2 from the germline V gene are SEHNR and FQNEAQ (reference sequence). The CDR3 totals 12 residues.

On this clone itself: An end of the junction does not agree with germline; a read error may underlie this. The chain joins TRBV5-1 to TRBJ1-5; TRBD1 matches 9 bases. CDR3 length equals 14 residues. From germline, CDR1 is SGHRS and CDR2 YFSETQ. The CDR3 DNA follows: TGCGCCAGCAGCCCGGACAGGGGCGGTCAGCCCCAGAATTTT. Residues: CASSPDRGGQPQNF.

The genes are TRBV2 and TRBJ1-1; D not certain. Trimming left V 10 bases short and J 1 base short, with 13 bases between. The CDR3 loop spans 13 amino acids. CDR1 is SNHLY and CDR2 is FYNNEI in the germline V gene. CDR3 region: CATIGRENTEAFF. The CDR3 nucleotides read TGTGCCACCATAGGGAGAGAGAACACTGAAGCTTTCTTT.

This chain joins TRBV4-1 and TRBJ2-5; 7 bases match TRBD1. J gave up 4 bases and V 3 bases, and 14 bases lay outside the gene matches. The length of the CDR3 is 17 residues. Germline CDR1 is MGHRA and CDR2 is YSYEKL. The CDR3 DNA is TGCGCCAGCAGCCACATAATGCGGGCAGGGGGATTAGAGACCCAGTACTTC. This encodes CASSHIMRAGGLETQYF.

The V and J genes are TRBV19 and TRBJ2-5; 7 bases align to TRBD2. This CDR3 has 14 residues. Germline V gene lookup returns CDR1 LNHDA and CDR2 SQIVND (reference sequence). With 5 bases clipped from V and 3 bases from J, the junction kept 6 bases outside the gene matches. The CDR3 DNA is TGTGCCAGTAGTTGGGGTCTAGCGGAAGAGACCCAGTACTTC. Translating it yields CASSWGLAEETQYF.

J is TRBJ1-2 and V is TRBV2, with TRBD1 matching 7 bases. V lost 4 bases, J lost 4 bases, and 9 bases stayed unmatched. The germline V gene has CDR1 SNHLY and CDR2 FYNNEI. This CDR3 is 15 amino acids long. In DNA form, the CDR3 reads TGTGCCAGCAGTGGTTGGACAGGAACTACCTATGGCTACACCTTC. Translated, it gives CASSGWTGTTYGYTF.

This clone has just a few counts. The rearrangement uses TRBV18 and TRBJ1-4; D gene uncertain. CDR3 length equals 15 residues. In germline, CDR1 is KGHSH, CDR2 LQKENI. V lost 2 bases, J lost 5 bases, and 12 bases lay in between. CDR3 sequence: CASSPVRVGNEKLFF. The DNA for the CDR3 is TGTGCCAGCTCACCAGTGAGGGTGGGGAATGAAAAACTGTTTTTT.

The V and J genes are TRBV4-1 and TRBJ2-7; possible D gene TRBD2, 6 bases. The CDR3 has 15 amino acids. CDR1 is MGHRA and CDR2 is YSYEKL in the germline V gene. The V gene lost 2 bases and the J gene lost 5 bases, with 16 bases spanning the gap. CDR3 in DNA: TGCGCCAGCAGCCAATTATGGACCGGGGGACACGAGCAGTACTTC. Translated, it gives CASSQLWTGGHEQYF.

This sequence joins TRBV2 and TRBJ1-5; D remains ambiguous. The V gene's germline CDR1 is SNHLY and CDR2 FYNNEI. Trimming pared 4 bases from V and 3 bases from J, leaving 7 bases between. The CDR3 contains 13 residues. CDR3 in amino acids: CASSALNNQPQHF. CDR3 coding DNA: TGTGCCAGCAGTGCACTGAACAATCAGCCCCAGCATTTT.

The gene calls are TRBV5-1 and TRBJ2-2; D unresolved. Germline values: CDR1 SGHRS, CDR2 YFSETQ. Trimming took 4 bases from V and 5 from J, leaving 12 bases between them. CDR3 length: 14 residues. The CDR3 region is CASSVELRTGELFF. The CDR3 region has the DNA TGCGCCAGCAGCGTGGAATTACGGACCGGGGAGCTGTTTTTT.

This clone has only one observation. The chain uses TRBV10-3 and TRBJ1-2; no definite D call. From germline, CDR1 is ENHRY and CDR2 SYGVKD. The CDR3 loop spans 13 amino acids. Trimming cost V 6 bases and J 4 bases, with 12 bases left between them. In nucleotides, the CDR3 is TGTGCCATCAGAGCCGGGTTCAGCTATGGCTACACCTTC. Translation gives CAIRAGFSYGYTF.

The chain has TRBV13 and TRBJ2-5, with 7 bases lining up with TRBD1. The CDR3 runs to 15 residues. With V trimmed by 0 bases and J by 4 bases, 5 bases remained unmatched. CDR1 and CDR2 from the germline V gene are PRHDT and FYEKMQ (reference sequence). CDR3 nucleotides: TGTGCCAGCAGCTTAGGAGTAGGGGGCGCAGAGACCCAGTACTTC. It specifies CASSLGVGGAETQYF.

The chain carries TRBV4-3 and TRBJ2-7; 9 nucleotides align to TRBD1. V shed 0 bases and J 5 bases; nucleotides not matched to a gene: 5. Germline CDR1 reads LGHNA; CDR2 reads YSLEER. The CDR3 runs to 15 residues. The DNA of the CDR3 is TGCGCCAGCAGCCAAGAAGACAGGGGGTCCCACGAGCAGTACTTC. It codes for CASSQEDRGSHEQYF.

The chain has TRBV7-9 and TRBJ2-1, with D perhaps TRBD1 (6 bases). Germline CDR1 SEHNR, CDR2 FQNEAQ (reference sequence). This CDR3 spans 13 amino acids. The germline V and J ends were trimmed by 6 bases and 5 bases, with 11 bases remaining between them. CDR3 in DNA: TGTGCCAGCAGTCAGGGGCGGAACAATGAGCAGTTCTTC. Translated, it gives CASSQGRNNEQFF.

The V and J genes are TRBV6-5 and TRBJ2-4, with D possibly being TRBD1 (6 bases). Germline CDR1 is MNHEY and CDR2 is SVGAGI. CDR3 size: 15 residues. V was trimmed by 2 bases and J by 4 bases, leaving 12 bases between them. As DNA, the CDR3 is TGTGCCAGCAGTTACCTTAGACAGGCAAAAAACATTCAGTACTTC. It codes for CASSYLRQAKNIQYF.

The chain is built from TRBV19 and TRBJ1-2; TRBD1 matches 9 bases. The CDR3 is made up of 14 amino acids. In germline, CDR1 is LNHDA, CDR2 SQIVND (reference sequence). V dropped 7 bases and J dropped 5; count of bases not matched to a gene: 8. The CDR3 DNA sequence: TGTGCCAGTATCCCGACCGGACAGGGGTATGGCTACACCTTC. Its translation: CASIPTGQGYGYTF.

This clone was seen only a few times. This chain connects TRBV10-3 to TRBJ1-3; 7 bases are a match to TRBD1. Germline-derived CDR1 and CDR2 are ENHRY and SYGVKD. J gave up 3 bases and V 2 bases, and 1 base lay outside the gene matches. The CDR3 runs to 14 residues. CDR3 sequence: CAISEGTDGNTIYF. The CDR3 coding sequence is TGTGCCATCAGTGAGGGGACAGATGGAAACACCATATATTTT.

The chain combines TRBV5-1 with TRBJ2-4; TRBD2 matches at 12 bases. Germline-derived CDR1 and CDR2 are SGHRS and YFSETQ. The V gene end was trimmed by 4 bases and the J gene end by 6 bases; junction bases not matched to a gene: 2. This CDR3 is built from 14 residues. The CDR3 loop reads CASSAGLAGNIQYF. The DNA for the CDR3 is TGCGCCAGCAGCGCGGGACTAGCGGGAAACATTCAGTACTTC.

The rearrangement uses TRBV6-5 and TRBJ2-7; tentative D call: TRBD2 (6 bases). This CDR3 comprises 15 residues. V dropped 6 bases and J dropped 3 bases, with 18 bases sitting between them. Germline CDR1 reads MNHEY; CDR2 reads SVGAGI. The CDR3 is CASSTAGTGLYEQYF. The DNA of the CDR3 is TGTGCCAGCAGCACGGCGGGGACGGGACTCTACGAGCAGTACTTC.

This rearrangement joins TRBV27 to TRBJ2-7; D may be TRBD2 (5 bases). The CDR3 sequence is 14 residues long. Trimming left V 6 bases short and J 5 bases short, with 17 bases between. Germline V lookup: CDR1 MNHEY, CDR2 SMNVEV (reference sequence). CDR3 DNA: TGTGCCAGCAGCGAAGGAGGTCCTCCCAACGAGCAGTACTTC. Protein: CASSEGGPPNEQYF.